The present T cell receptor (beta chain) was sequenced within a study of neurological immune-mediated disorders. General study results and limits: On phylogenetic grouping, the repertoires of 18 of 34 multiple sclerosis patients fell within one related-CDR3 cluster, constituting a possible signature.

This clonotype was detected ten times or more. Its cognate antigen is unknown. The time point here: longitudinal time-point 3. The study built unsorted libraries from 2 million PBMCs kept at -80 C. Germline CDR1 and CDR2: LNHNV and YYDKDF (reference sequence). The trim removed 4 bases at V and 3 bases at J, leaving 5 bases unmatched. This CDR3 comprises 16 residues. TCRdb reprocessed the 5' RACE reads via MiXCR and lists one record per CDR3 protein. There are about 84,000 distinct CDR3 sequences in the sample; 4.3% occur only once, and around 5% lies in the top ten. The V and J genes are TRBV15 and TRBJ2-3, with TRBD2 identical over 12 bases. Source material: PBMCs. The origin of this receptor is a woman aged 55-69 years with multiple sclerosis. CDR3 sequence: CATSKLAGGSTDTQYF. In nucleotides, the CDR3 is TGTGCCACCAGCAAACTAGCGGGGGGCAGTACAGATACGCAGTATTTT.